One sample yielded the 11 T cell receptor beta chains listed below, sequenced in a study of T cells in Graves' hyperthyroidism and ophthalmopathy. Template material for amplifying TCR beta CDR3 regions consisted of RNA transcripts. The HTBI primer set drove a first-round RT-PCR of the TCR CDR3. TCRdb re-called the multiplex PCR reads through MiXCR, storing one row per CDR3 protein. Of fewer than 850,000 distinct CDR3 sequences in the sample, 17% were seen once. The sequencing input was blood. These receptors were obtained from a man aged 50-59 years with Graves' hyperthyroidism.

V and J are TRBV24-1 and TRBJ2-3; D uncertain. The CDR3 totals 13 residues. The V gene lost 9 bases and the J gene lost 1 base, with 10 bases spanning the gap. Germline loops: CDR1 KGHDR, CDR2 SFDVKD. CDR3: CATRQAGTDTQYF. CDR3 DNA sequence: TGTGCCACCCGCCAGGCCGGCACAGATACGCAGTATTTT.

This clonotype has ten or more counts. This sequence joins TRBV24-1 and TRBJ1-2, with D possibly matching TRBD1 (5 bases). V dropped 4 bases and J dropped 2 bases, with 10 bases sitting between them. The V gene's germline CDR1 is KGHDR and CDR2 SFDVKD. The CDR3 consists of 14 residues. This chain's CDR3 is CATSDPQVNYGYTF. The CDR3 DNA reads as TGTGCCACCAGTGACCCACAGGTGAACTATGGCTACACCTTC.

The rearrangement uses TRBV7-9 and TRBJ2-5; D might be TRBD1 or TRBD2, each matching 7 bases. Trimming cost V 3 bases and J 5 bases, with 19 bases left between them. Germline V gene data show CDR1 as SEHNR and CDR2 as FQNEAQ (reference sequence). The CDR3 has 16 residues. CDR3 sequence: CASSFPGRGGLETQYF. CDR3 nucleotide sequence: TGTGCCAGCAGCTTTCCGGGCAGGGGGGGCTTGGAGACCCAGTACTTC. Using reference TRBV7-9 and TRBJ2-5 for the parts outside the CDR3, the full variable domain is DTGVSQNPRHKITKRGQNVTFRCDPISEHNRLYWYRQTLGQGPEFLTYFQNEAQLEKSRLLSDRFSAERPKGSFSTLEIQRTEQGDSAMYLCASSFPGRGGLETQYFGPGTRLLVL.

This clonotype was counted only a few times. The V call is TRBV13, the J call TRBJ2-7; no firm D call. The CDR3 spans 15 residues. Germline V gene lookup returns CDR1 PRHDT and CDR2 FYEKMQ (reference sequence). V was cut by 3 bases and J by 0 bases, with 12 bases left in between. CDR3 nucleotide sequence: TGTGCCAGCAGCTTCTTTAAGACGAGCTCCTACGAGCAGTACTTC. This gives the protein CASSFFKTSSYEQYF.

J is TRBJ1-5 and V is TRBV5-1; TRBD1 matches 9 bases. CDR3 length: 15 residues. Germline trimming cut 4 bases from V and 1 base from J; bases unmatched to any gene: 3. The germline CDR1 and CDR2 sequences are SGHRS and YFSETQ. The DNA of the CDR3 is TGCGCCAGCAGCAGGGGGACAGGGAGCAATCAGCCCCAGCATTTT. Protein sequence: CASSRGTGSNQPQHF.

This clonotype was picked up a small number of times. J is TRBJ1-1 and V is TRBV2; tentatively, D is TRBD1 (5 bases). The ends were cut back, 6 bases at V and 3 bases at J, with 14 bases in the middle. CDR3 length equals 14 residues. The germline V gene encodes CDR1 SNHLY and CDR2 FYNNEI. CDR3 nucleotides: TGTGCCAGCAGGGTCGGGGGGATGGACACTGAAGCTTTCTTT. Translating gives CASRVGGMDTEAFF.

In its sample, this clonotype was seen a few times. The junction differs from germline at one of its ends, possibly a read error. CDR3 loop: CAGSLRFETQYF. The CDR3, as DNA: TGTGCCGGCAGTTTGAGGTTCGAGACCCAGTACTTC. The chain carries TRBV28 and TRBJ2-5; no definite D call. This CDR3 comprises 12 residues. Germline lookup yields CDR1 MDHEN and CDR2 SYDVKM.

There are many counts of this clonotype. V and J are TRBV28 and TRBJ1-6; TRBD1 matches 8 bases. Trimming at V came to 7 bases and at J to 8 bases, leaving 7 bases not matched to a gene. In germline, CDR1 is MDHEN, CDR2 SYDVKM. The length of the CDR3 is 14 residues. CDR3 region: CASKPPTGDSPLHF. The CDR3 region has the DNA TGTGCCAGCAAACCCCCGACAGGGGATTCACCCCTCCACTTT.

The chain recombines TRBV3-1 with TRBJ2-2, with 7 bases identical to TRBD1. Trimming cost V 0 bases and J 3 bases; bases outside gene matches: 10. CDR3 size: 18 residues. Germline CDR1 is LGHDT and CDR2 is YNNKEL (reference sequence). The CDR3 DNA follows: TGTGCCAGCAGCCAAGATGGTAGGGGACAGCTGGACACCGGGGAGCTGTTTTTT. Translation gives CASSQDGRGQLDTGELFF.

The chain uses TRBV6-2 or TRBV6-3 and TRBJ1-2, with a weak D call TRBD1 (5 bases). The ends were cut back, 0 bases at V and 1 base at J, with 12 bases in the middle. Germline V gene lookup returns CDR1 MNHEY and CDR2 SVGEGT. CDR3 size: 16 residues. The CDR3 bases are TGTGCCAGCAGTTACTCGCAGGGCGTAAATAACTATGGCTACACCTTC. Its translation: CASSYSQGVNNYGYTF.

This clonotype appeared many times. CDR3 sequence reads: CASRTGADSPLHF. The CDR3 DNA reads as TGTGCCAGCCGGACAGGGGCAGATTCACCCCTCCACTTT. The J gene is TRBJ1-6, the V gene TRBV10-3, with 9 bases that match TRBD1. Unmatched junction bases numbered 6, after V lost 10 bases and J lost 8 bases. The V gene's germline CDR1 is ENHRY and CDR2 SYGVKD. The CDR3 extends over 13 amino acids.